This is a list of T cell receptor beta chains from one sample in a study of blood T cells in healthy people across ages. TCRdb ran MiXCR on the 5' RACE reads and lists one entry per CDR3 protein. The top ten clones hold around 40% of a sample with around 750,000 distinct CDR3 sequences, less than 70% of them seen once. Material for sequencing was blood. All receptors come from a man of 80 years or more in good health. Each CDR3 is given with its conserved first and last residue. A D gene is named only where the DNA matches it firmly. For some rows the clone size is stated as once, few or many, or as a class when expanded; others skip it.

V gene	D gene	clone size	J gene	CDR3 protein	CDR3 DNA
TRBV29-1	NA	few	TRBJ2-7	CSVRTPTYEQYF	TGCAGCGTTCGGACTCCTACCTACGAGCAGTACTTC
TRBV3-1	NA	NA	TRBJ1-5	CASSQDSPGRNQPQHF	TGTGCCAGCAGCCAAGATTCCCCAGGGCGAAATCAGCCCCAGCATTTT
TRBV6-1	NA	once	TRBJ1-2	CASSEAGRGYGYTF	TGTGCCAGCAGTGAAGCGGGGCGTGGGTATGGCTACACCTTC
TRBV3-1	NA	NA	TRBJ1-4	CASSPAGRLNEKLFF	TGTGCCAGCAGCCCCGCGGGACGCCTTAATGAAAAACTGTTTTTT
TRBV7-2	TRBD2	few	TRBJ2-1	CASSTQRDPENEQFF	TGTGCCAGCAGTACACAGCGGGACCCAGAGAATGAGCAGTTCTTC
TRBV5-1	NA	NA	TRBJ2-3	CASSLSGTSSTDTQYF	TGCGCCAGCAGCTTGTCTGGGACCAGCAGCACAGATACGCAGTATTTT
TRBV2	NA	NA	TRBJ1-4	CASRDNNEKLFF	TGTGCCAGCAGGGACAATAATGAAAAACTGTTTTTT
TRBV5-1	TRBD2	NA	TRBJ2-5	CASSASGRDQETQYF	TGCGCCAGCAGCGCTAGCGGGAGGGACCAAGAGACCCAGTACTTC
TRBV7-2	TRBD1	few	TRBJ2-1	CASSPSGQLRNNEQFF	TGTGCCAGCAGCCCCTCGGGACAGTTGCGGAACAATGAGCAGTTCTTC
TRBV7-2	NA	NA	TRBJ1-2	CASSLGAGDYGYTF	TGTGCCAGCAGCTTAGGAGCAGGTGACTATGGCTACACCTTC
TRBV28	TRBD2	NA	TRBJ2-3	CASSLPNGRAVRGDTQYF	TGTGCCAGCAGTTTACCGAACGGGAGGGCCGTGCGAGGAGATACGCAGTATTTT
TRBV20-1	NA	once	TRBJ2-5	CSARDLLGQETQYF	TGCAGTGCTAGAGATTTGCTCGGGCAAGAGACCCAGTACTTC
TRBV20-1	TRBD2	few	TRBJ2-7	CSARSTSGITSEQYF	TGCAGTGCTAGATCGACTAGCGGGATAACCTCCGAGCAGTACTTC
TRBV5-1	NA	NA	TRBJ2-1	CASSLQGVVYNEQFF	TGCGCCAGCAGCTTGCAGGGAGTAGTCTACAATGAGCAGTTCTTC
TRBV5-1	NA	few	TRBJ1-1	CASSLAPLDSRNTEAFF	TGCGCCAGCAGCTTGGCCCCGTTAGACAGCCGTAACACTGAAGCTTTCTTT
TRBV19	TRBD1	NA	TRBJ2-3	CASSRPTGQDTQYF	TGTGCCAGTAGTAGACCGACAGGGCAAGATACGCAGTATTTT
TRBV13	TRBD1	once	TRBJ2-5	CASTLKGQFQETQYF	TGTGCCAGCACCCTAAAGGGACAGTTTCAAGAGACCCAGTACTTC
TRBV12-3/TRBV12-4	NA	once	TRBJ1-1	CASRSRLDTEAFF	TGTGCCAGCAGATCCCGTCTCGACACTGAAGCTTTCTTT
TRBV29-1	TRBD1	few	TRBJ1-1	CSVVVTGFMNTEAFF	TGCAGCGTTGTTGTGACAGGGTTCATGAACACTGAAGCTTTCTTT
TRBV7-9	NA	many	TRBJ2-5	CASSFSGRVGTQYF	TGTGCCAGCAGCTTCTCTGGCCGTGTGGGGACCCAGTACTTC
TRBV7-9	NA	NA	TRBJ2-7	CASSSHSSSYEQYF	TGTGCCAGCAGCTCACACAGCAGCTCCTACGAGCAGTACTTC
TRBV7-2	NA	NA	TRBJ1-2	CASSVQRGVGYTF	TGTGCCAGCAGCGTCCAACGAGGGGTAGGCTACACCTTC